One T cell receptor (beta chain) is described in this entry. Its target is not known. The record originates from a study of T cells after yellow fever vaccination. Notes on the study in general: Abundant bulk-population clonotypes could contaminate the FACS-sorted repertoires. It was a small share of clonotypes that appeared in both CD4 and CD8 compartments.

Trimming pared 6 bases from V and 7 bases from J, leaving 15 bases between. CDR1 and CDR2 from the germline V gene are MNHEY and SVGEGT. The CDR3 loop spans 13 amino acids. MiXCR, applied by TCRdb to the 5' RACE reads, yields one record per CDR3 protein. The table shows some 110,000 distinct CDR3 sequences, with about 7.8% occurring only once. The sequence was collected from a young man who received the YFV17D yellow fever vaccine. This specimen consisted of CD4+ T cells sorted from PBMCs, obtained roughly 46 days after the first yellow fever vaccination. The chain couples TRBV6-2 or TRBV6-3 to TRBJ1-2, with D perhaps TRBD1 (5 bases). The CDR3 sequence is CASSDLPRGGYTF. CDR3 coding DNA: TGTGCCAGCAGCGATCTCCCGAGGGGTGGCTACACCTTC.